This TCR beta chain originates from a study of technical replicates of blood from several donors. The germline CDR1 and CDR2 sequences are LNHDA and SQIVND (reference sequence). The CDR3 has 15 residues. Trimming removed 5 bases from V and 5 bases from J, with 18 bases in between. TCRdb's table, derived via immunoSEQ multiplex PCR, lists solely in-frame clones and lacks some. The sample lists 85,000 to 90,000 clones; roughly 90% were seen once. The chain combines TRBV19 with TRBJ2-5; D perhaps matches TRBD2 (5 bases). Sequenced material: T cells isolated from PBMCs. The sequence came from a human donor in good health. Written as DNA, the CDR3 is TGTGCCAGTAGTTCAGGACCCGGCCGGAGGGAGACCCAGTACTTC. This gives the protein CASSSGPGRRETQYF.